The 12 T cell receptor beta chains below were found in one sample sequenced in a study of graft-versus-host responses after intestinal transplantation. Clones were sequenced by immunoSEQ multiplex PCR, and TCRdb holds only the in-frame ones, with some missing. The table shows 60,000 to 65,000 clones, with 90% occurring only once. These TCRs' antigens remain unknown. The sequencing here drew on unstimulated CD8+ T cells sorted from spleen or lymph node cells, taken before transplant. The receptors were sampled from a human donor who was the organ donor for an intestinal transplant.

CDR3 loop: CASSLPTGGAYEQYF. Here the CDR3 DNA reads TGTGCCAGCAGCTTACCGACAGGGGGGGCCTACGAGCAGTACTTC. The V gene is TRBV11-2, the J gene TRBJ2-7, with 9 bases lining up with TRBD1. J was trimmed by 2 bases and V by 2 bases; bases with no gene match: 4. CDR1 SGHAT and CDR2 FQNNGV come from the germline V gene. This CDR3 contains 15 residues.

The rearrangement uses TRBV30 and TRBJ1-1; D may be TRBD1 (6 bases). The CDR3 length is 21 residues. From germline, CDR1 is GTSNPN and CDR2 SVGIG (reference sequence). V dropped 0 bases and J dropped 3 bases, with 32 bases sitting between them. The CDR3 is CAWSVDRGRGLVGGEDTEAFF. DNA for the CDR3: TGTGCCTGGAGTGTCGATAGGGGGAGGGGCTTGGTTGGGGGCGAGGACACTGAAGCTTTCTTT.

The chain carries TRBV7-8 and TRBJ2-5, with TRBD1 identical over 7 bases. The end of the DNA aligns better with TRBJ2-7, so the J call may be wrong. The CDR3 contains 16 residues. Germline assignment: CDR1 SGHVS and CDR2 FQNEAQ. The CDR3 sequence: CASSLEWDSPSYEQYF. Here the CDR3 DNA reads TGTGCCAGCAGCTTAGAATGGGACAGCCCTTCCTACGAGCAGTACTTC.

This chain links TRBV4-2 with TRBJ1-5; 9 nucleotides match TRBD1. CDR1 is LGHNA, CDR2 YNFKEQ, per germline. This CDR3 spans 14 amino acids. The J segment lost 7 bases and the V segment lost 4 bases, leaving 5 bases of the junction unmatched. The CDR3 sequence is CASSRGTGRQPQHF. CDR3 DNA sequence: TGTGCCAGCAGCCGGGGGACAGGGAGGCAGCCCCAGCATTTT.

This clone was counted between two and nine times. The chain combines TRBV25-1 with TRBJ1-1; possible D gene TRBD1, 6 bases. Germline CDR1 and CDR2: MGHDK and SYGVNS. The CDR3 consists of 15 residues. The V end lost 2 bases, the J end lost 1 base, and 11 bases lay between the germline ends. The CDR3 DNA reads TGTGCCAGCAGTGAAAGGACAGAGAGGAACACTGAAGCTTTCTTT. Residues: CASSERTERNTEAFF. The whole variable domain, filled in from reference TRBV25-1 and TRBJ1-1, reads EADIYQTPRYLVIGTGKKITLECSQTMGHDKMYWYQQDPGMELHLIHYSYGVNSTEKGDLSSESTVSRIRTEHFPLTLESARPSHTSQYLCASSERTERNTEAFFGQGTRLTVV.

This chain links TRBV7-9 with TRBJ2-2; 8 bases fit TRBD2. Germline values: CDR1 SEHNR, CDR2 FQNEAQ (reference sequence). This CDR3 comprises 16 residues. The ends lost 5 bases at V and 4 bases at J; junction bases unmatched: 9. The CDR3 protein is CASSPGGRRGTGELFF. The CDR3 bases are TGTGCCAGCAGCCCTGGCGGGAGGCGCGGCACCGGGGAGCTGTTTTTT.

V usage is TRBV6-5 and J usage is TRBJ2-1, with 8 bases identical to TRBD1. The CDR3 has 15 amino acids. Germline V gives CDR1 MNHEY, CDR2 SVGAGI. The V gene end was trimmed by 6 bases and the J gene end by 5 bases; junction bases not matched to a gene: 9. In DNA, the CDR3 is TGTGCCAGCAGGTCCAGGGGGCCAGCGAACAATGAGCAGTTCTTC. It translates to CASRSRGPANNEQFF.

The chain recombines TRBV27 with TRBJ2-1; maybe TRBD1 (6 bases). The CDR3 has 14 amino acids. Trimming took off 6 bases at V and 7 bases at J, with 16 bases between the two ends. Germline loops: CDR1 MNHEY, CDR2 SMNVEV (reference sequence). CDR3 loop: CASRMGTGMNEQFF. CDR3 DNA: TGTGCCAGCAGAATGGGAACAGGGATGAATGAGCAGTTCTTC.

The chain links TRBV4-2 to TRBJ2-5; the match to TRBD2 covers 10 bases. This CDR3 contains 17 residues. Trimming took 0 bases from V and 4 from J; bases not matched to a gene: 8. Germline CDR1 is LGHNA and CDR2 is YNFKEQ. DNA of the CDR3: TGTGCCAGCAGCCAAGAAGGTCGAGCGGGAGGGGTAGAGACCCAGTACTTC. This codes for CASSQEGRAGGVETQYF.

V gene TRBV9 combines with J gene TRBJ2-1; the D gene is possibly TRBD2 (6 bases). Germline CDR1 reads SGDLS; CDR2 reads YYNGEE. The CDR3 contains 18 residues. The V end was cut by 3 bases, the J end by 9 bases, with 28 bases between. The CDR3 here is CASSAEGGGTLTFPEQFF. In DNA form, the CDR3 reads TGTGCCAGCAGCGCCGAGGGTGGCGGGACCCTTACATTTCCTGAGCAGTTCTTC.

This clone was detected only a few times. The chain couples TRBV25-1 to TRBJ1-5; D gene ambiguous. CDR1 MGHDK and CDR2 SYGVNS come from the germline V gene. Trimming took 1 base from V and 6 from J, leaving 7 bases between them. The length of the CDR3 is 13 residues. The DNA of the CDR3 is TGTGCCAGCAGTGAATTAGGAGGTCAGCCCCAGCATTTT. Translation: CASSELGGQPQHF.

This clone showed up just once. The chain has TRBV30 and TRBJ2-5; 7 bases map to TRBD1. V trimming: 3 bases; J trimming: 1 base; junction bases outside the gene matches: 14. This CDR3 region has 17 residues. Germline V gives CDR1 GTSNPN, CDR2 SVGIG (reference sequence). The CDR3 loop reads CAWSQNPGTVIQETQYF. CDR3 sequence (DNA): TGTGCCTGGAGCCAAAACCCCGGGACAGTGATCCAAGAGACCCAGTACTTC.